This T cell receptor (beta chain) was sequenced in a study of shared clonotypes between healthy human individuals. Study conclusions and caveats: Few donors restricted represented genetic and exposure-history diversity. Sample collection involved blood only; tissue repertoires are likely different. Among a handful of donors, roughly 5.4% of naive CD4 clonotypes were found in common.

Comment on this clone: What it binds is not known.

The trim removed 2 bases at V and 7 bases at J, leaving 8 bases unmatched. Germline V gene data show CDR1 as SGHDN and CDR2 as FVKESK. The CDR3 extends over 16 amino acids. Per the authors' pipeline: Filtering was not the same, since immunoSEQ gave junction-only sequences without quality scores. The table came from immunoSEQ multiplex PCR; TCRdb's copy has only in-frame clones and leaves some out. The D gene and trimming were derived from the DNA, and the V and J assignments and clone size from that table. The data hold under 2.5 million clones, with about 90% observed a single time. The TCR was taken from a man younger than 35 in good health. Some clones in this sample may be carry-over from other donors' samples. The sample was naive CD4+ T cells from PBMCs. Subset of the sample: CD45RA+ positively selected. The rearrangement uses TRBV14 and TRBJ1-4; 9 bases are a match to TRBD1. Here the CDR3 DNA reads TGTGCCAGCAGCCAATGGAGGACAGGGGCAGGTGAAAAACTGTTTTTT. It codes for CASSQWRTGAGEKLFF.